These 26 T cell receptor beta chains originate from one sample sequenced in a study of T cell changes during pregnancy in multiple sclerosis. The assay was immunoSEQ multiplex PCR, and TCRdb's table has in-frame clones only and misses some. The table shows fewer than 75,000 clones, with more than 85% occurring only once. The input for sequencing was peripheral blood, taken in the first trimester of pregnancy. The receptors were sampled from a female donor with multiple sclerosis, enrolled in a pregnancy study.

The chain links TRBV19 to TRBJ1-3, with TRBD1 as a possible D gene (5 bases). This CDR3 is 13 amino acids long. Deletions cut 6 bases from V and 1 base from J, with 7 bases between. Germline V gives CDR1 LNHDA, CDR2 SQIVND (reference sequence). Here the CDR3 DNA reads TGTGCCAGTAGCCGGACATCTGGAAACACCATATATTTT. Protein product: CASSRTSGNTIYF.

The rearrangement links TRBV6-1 to TRBJ1-4; a possible D gene is TRBD1 (5 bases). The CDR3 totals 15 residues. Deletions cut 1 base from V and 8 bases from J, with 14 bases between. In germline, CDR1 is MNHNS, CDR2 SASEGT. The CDR3 here is CASSEGTQGGEKLFF. CDR3 bases: TGTGCCAGCAGTGAAGGGACTCAGGGAGGCGAAAAACTGTTTTTT.

V usage is TRBV6-1 and J usage is TRBJ2-2; 9 bases are a match to TRBD1. The V segment lost 3 bases and the J segment 5 bases; nucleotides outside the gene matches: 16. Germline V gene sequence: CDR1 MNHNS, CDR2 SASEGT. This CDR3 has 19 residues. The CDR3 DNA reads TGTGCCAGCAGTGATTGGGAGTACCCCGGGACAGGGTCTACCGGGGAGCTGTTTTTT. Its protein is CASSDWEYPGTGSTGELFF.

This clone is labeled as medium-sized (0.01 to 0.1%). This sequence joins TRBV18 and TRBJ1-4; 7 nucleotides match TRBD1. Germline V gives CDR1 KGHSH, CDR2 LQKENI. The ends lost 4 bases at V and 8 bases at J; junction bases unmatched: 7. This CDR3 has 14 amino acids. The CDR3 here is CASSRDSEREKLFF. CDR3 DNA: TGTGCCAGCTCACGGGACAGCGAGAGGGAAAAACTGTTTTTT.

The J gene is TRBJ2-7, the V gene TRBV13, with a possible D match to TRBD2 (6 bases). The CDR3 contains 18 residues. Deletions cut 2 bases from V and 3 bases from J, with 23 bases between. Germline V gene sequence: CDR1 PRHDT, CDR2 FYEKMQ (reference sequence). CDR3 DNA: TGTGCCAGCAGCTTACGGGGTCCGGCGGGAACCGGTCACTACGAGCAGTACTTC. Its translation: CASSLRGPAGTGHYEQYF.

This clone appeared a few times. The genes are TRBV2 and TRBJ1-1; D unresolved. This CDR3 region has 15 residues. The V end lost 6 bases, the J end lost 0 bases, and 14 bases lay between the germline ends. From germline, CDR1 is SNHLY and CDR2 FYNNEI. This CDR3 is CASRPQLTMNTEAFF. The CDR3 nucleotides read TGTGCCAGCAGGCCACAGCTTACCATGAACACTGAAGCTTTCTTT.

This clone appeared a single time. The genes are TRBV27 and TRBJ1-2, with 9 bases matching TRBD1. CDR3 size: 13 residues. Germline-derived CDR1 and CDR2 are MNHEY and SMNVEV (reference sequence). The junction had 2 bases not matched to a gene; V was cut back by 4 bases and J by 5 bases. The CDR3: CASSYGTGYGYTF. The CDR3, as DNA: TGTGCCAGCAGTTACGGGACAGGGTATGGCTACACCTTC.

The gene calls are TRBV5-4 and TRBJ2-3, with TRBD2 matching 8 bases. The CDR3 is 16 amino acids. Germline V lookup: CDR1 SGHNT, CDR2 YYREEE (reference sequence). V lost 6 bases and J lost 3; bases outside the gene matches: 12. The CDR3 nucleotides are TGTGCCAGCACCTTCGAATCAGGACTAGCAACAGATACGCAGTATTTT. Protein sequence: CASTFESGLATDTQYF.

This chain joins TRBV27 and TRBJ2-2, with TRBD2 matching 9 bases. The CDR3 is 14 amino acids. V was pared by 6 bases and J by 6 bases, with 5 bases of the junction left unmatched. CDR1 and CDR2 (germline): MNHEY, SMNVEV (reference sequence). CDR3 residues: CASRLAGGAGELFF. DNA of the CDR3: TGTGCCAGCAGACTAGCGGGCGGGGCCGGGGAGCTGTTTTTT.

This chain joins TRBV27 and TRBJ2-7, with D perhaps matching TRBD2 (6 bases). Germline CDR1 is MNHEY and CDR2 is SMNVEV (reference sequence). There are 15 residues in the CDR3. V was pared by 5 bases and J by 3 bases, with 17 bases between. DNA for the CDR3: TGTGCCAGCAGTCCCGGGACTGCCGGAGGCTACGAGCAGTACTTC. This gives the protein CASSPGTAGGYEQYF.

Concerning this clone itself: The junction differs from germline at one of its ends, possibly a read error. The chain joins TRBV10-3 to TRBJ2-7; tentative D call: TRBD2 (7 bases). This CDR3 spans 18 amino acids. In germline, CDR1 is ENHRY, CDR2 SYGVKD. CDR3: CAISSTKAEGGRKGQISF. The CDR3 region has the DNA TGTGCCATCAGTTCCACAAAAGCGGAGGGGGGGCGCAAAGGGCAAATTTCCTTC.

V is TRBV7-7 and J is TRBJ2-5, with 16 bases fitting TRBD2. The junction had 9 bases not matched to a gene; V was cut back by 5 bases and J by 0 bases. Germline lookup yields CDR1 SSHAT and CDR2 FNYEAQ (reference sequence). This CDR3 comprises 19 residues. The CDR3 sequence is CASSLGTSGRAGYQETQYF. DNA for the CDR3: TGTGCCAGCAGCCTAGGGACTAGCGGGAGGGCGGGGTACCAAGAGACCCAGTACTTC.

CDR3 amino acids: CSVDRRGVGTEAFF. The CDR3 nucleotides are TGCAGCGTTGATCGCAGGGGAGTAGGGACTGAAGCTTTCTTT. The chain joins TRBV29-1 to TRBJ1-1, with a tentative D call TRBD1 (6 bases). Germline V gene sequence: CDR1 SQVTM, CDR2 ANQGSEA. The CDR3 length is 14 residues. The ends were cut back, 3 bases at V and 5 bases at J, with 16 bases in the middle.

The V call is TRBV7-2, the J call TRBJ2-1, with 7 nucleotides matching TRBD2. V gave up 3 bases and J gave up 5 bases; unmatched junction bases: 1. The CDR3 has 13 residues. Germline assignment: CDR1 SGHTA and CDR2 FQGNSA. The CDR3 DNA sequence: TGTGCCAGCAGCTTCGGGACTAACAATGAGCAGTTCTTC. Amino acid sequence: CASSFGTNNEQFF.

The chain combines TRBV5-1 with TRBJ2-1, with TRBD2 matching 12 bases. This CDR3 is built from 16 residues. Trimming removed 2 bases from V and 5 bases from J; junction bases left unmatched: 5. Per the germline V gene, CDR1 is SGHRS and CDR2 is YFSETQ. In DNA form, the CDR3 reads TGCGCCAGCAGCTTCCGGACTAGCGGGAAGGACAATGAGCAGTTCTTC. This encodes CASSFRTSGKDNEQFF.

The chain links TRBV14 to TRBJ2-2; tentatively, D is TRBD2 (5 bases). CDR3 length: 13 residues. Germline assignment: CDR1 SGHDN and CDR2 FVKESK. Trimming removed 4 bases from V and 6 bases from J, with 9 bases in between. As DNA, the CDR3 is TGTGCCAGCAGCCTTAAGCGGTCCGGGGAGCTGTTTTTT. Its protein product is CASSLKRSGELFF.

The chain has TRBV7-9 and TRBJ2-5, with D possibly matching TRBD2 (5 bases). The CDR3 consists of 14 residues. CDR1 is SEHNR and CDR2 is FQNEAQ in the germline V gene (reference sequence). V lost 1 base to trimming and J lost 9 bases, with 15 bases between them. In DNA form, the CDR3 reads TGTGCCAGCAGCTTAGGGACTCGCGTGTGGGCCCAGTACTTC. Translated, it gives CASSLGTRVWAQYF.

V usage is TRBV28 and J usage is TRBJ1-3; D ambiguous. The length of the CDR3 is 13 residues. CDR1 is MDHEN, CDR2 SYDVKM, per germline. V lost 6 bases and J lost 0, with 6 bases in between. The CDR3 sequence: CASSLTSGNTIYF. The CDR3 coding sequence is TGTGCCAGCAGCCTAACCTCTGGAAACACCATATATTTT.

Turning to this clone: One end of the junction does not line up with germline, which may come from a read error. Other DNA sequences in the sample encode the same CDR3. CDR3 DNA sequence: TGTGCCAGCGGGAGTATCTCGGATGAGCAATTCTTC. It specifies CASGSISDEQFF. The V gene is TRBV2, the J gene TRBJ2-1; TRBD2 might be the D (5 bases). The CDR3 is 12 residues long. Germline CDR1 and CDR2: SNHLY and FYNNEI.

This clone has a handful of counts. J is TRBJ1-1 and V is TRBV7-3; D is uncertain. The V and J ends lost 5 bases and 1 base respectively, with 8 bases between them. In germline, CDR1 is SGHTA, CDR2 FQGTGA. This CDR3 is built from 13 residues. Here the CDR3 reads CASSPAGNTEAFF. DNA of the CDR3: TGTGCCAGCAGCCCAGCGGGGAACACTGAAGCTTTCTTT.

The chain couples TRBV6-1 to TRBJ1-3, with a weak D call TRBD1 (5 bases). V was pared by 4 bases and J by 3 bases, with 10 bases between. The germline V gene has CDR1 MNHNS and CDR2 SASEGT. The CDR3 extends over 14 amino acids. CDR3 residues: CASSVGQGGNTIYF. The CDR3 DNA reads as TGTGCCAGCAGTGTGGGGCAGGGTGGAAACACCATATATTTT.

The chain carries TRBV12-5 and TRBJ1-1, with 7 bases aligning to TRBD1. Germline loops: CDR1 LGHNT, CDR2 FRNRAP. The CDR3 totals 16 residues. The ends lost 1 base at V and 0 bases at J; junction bases unmatched: 5. DNA for the CDR3: TGTGCTAGTGGTTTGGGCCGGACAGGAATGAACACTGAAGCTTTCTTT. Its protein is CASGLGRTGMNTEAFF.

This chain's CDR3 is CASSPAGAGDEQYF. For the CDR3, the DNA is TGCGCCAGCAGTCCCGCGGGGGCGGGAGACGAGCAGTACTTC. The V call is TRBV10-1, the J call TRBJ2-7; tentative D call: TRBD2 (7 bases). The V end lost 5 bases, the J end lost 5 bases, and 16 bases lay between the germline ends. Germline V gene lookup returns CDR1 WNHNN and CDR2 SYGVQD (reference sequence). The CDR3 consists of 14 residues.

This chain joins TRBV7-9 and TRBJ1-2; 8 bases fit TRBD1. The CDR3 contains 16 residues. In germline, CDR1 is SEHNR, CDR2 FQNEAQ (reference sequence). Losses at the gene ends were 5 bases for V and 7 bases for J; bases not matched to a gene: 15. CDR3 nucleotides: TGTGCCAGCAGCAAAGACAGGGGCGACTGGTCGGGTGGCTACACCTTC. Translation gives CASSKDRGDWSGGYTF.

The chain carries TRBV5-4 and TRBJ1-4, with 10 nucleotides matching TRBD1. The CDR3 is 13 residues long. Unmatched junction bases numbered 6, after V lost 4 bases and J lost 12 bases. Germline V gives CDR1 SGHNT, CDR2 YYREEE (reference sequence). In nucleotides, the CDR3 is TGTGCCAGCAGCCTTGGACAGGGGGGACAACTGTTTTTT. This encodes CASSLGQGGQLFF. Full variable domain (missing parts from reference TRBV5-4 and TRBJ1-4): ETGVTQSPTHLIKTRGQQVTLRCSSQSGHNTVSWYQQALGQGPQFIFQYYREEENGRGNFPPRFSGLQFPNYSSELNVNALELDDSALYLCASSLGQGGQLFFGSGTQLSVL.

The genes are TRBV6-1 and TRBJ1-1; D is perhaps TRBD1 (5 bases). Trimming took off 7 bases at V and 5 bases at J, with 17 bases between the two ends. The CDR3 covers 14 residues. The germline gives CDR1 MNHNS, CDR2 SASEGT. The CDR3 reads CASTPPGEGTEAFF. The CDR3 DNA is TGTGCCAGCACGCCTCCGGGGGAGGGAACTGAAGCTTTCTTT.